The 13 T cell receptor beta chains below were found in one sample sequenced in a study of T-cell memory formation after mild COVID-19. TCRdb re-called the 5' RACE reads with MiXCR, one entry per CDR3 protein. The table records approximately 430,000 distinct CDR3 sequences, 23% of them present only once. The sequencing input was PBMCs or a T cell subset sorted from them (not recorded which). Every receptor here comes from an adult woman who had mild COVID-19 (a few samples of this study predate the infection). Cell type and time point are not known.

This clonotype came up many times. This chain connects TRBV24-1 to TRBJ1-1; 10 positions agree with TRBD1. V dropped 4 bases and J dropped 7; count of bases not matched to a gene: 5. This CDR3 contains 14 residues. Germline values: CDR1 KGHDR, CDR2 SFDVKD. The CDR3 DNA reads TGTGCCACCAGTGACCGGACAGGGGGAGATGAAGCTTTCTTT. Translating gives CATSDRTGGDEAFF.

This clonotype was found a few times. The genes are TRBV20-1 and TRBJ1-2; possible D gene TRBD1, 5 bases. The V gene's germline CDR1 is DFQATT and CDR2 SNEGSKA (reference sequence). The CDR3 runs 10 residues. V was cut by 6 bases and J by 5 bases, with 7 bases left in between. The CDR3 region has the DNA TGCAGTGCGGGGGAATATGGCTACACCTTC. This codes for CSAGEYGYTF.

The J gene is TRBJ1-6, the V gene TRBV12-3 or TRBV12-4; D is ambiguous. CDR3 size: 18 residues. V lost 2 bases and J lost 0, with 14 bases in between. CDR3 nucleotides: TGTGCCAGCAGTTTAAGTCCTCTATCGGGCTCCTATAATTCACCCCTCCACTTT. This gives the protein CASSLSPLSGSYNSPLHF.

The CDR3, as DNA: TGTGCCAGCAGCTTAGGGACCAAAGGGAATACGCAGTATTTT. As protein: CASSLGTKGNTQYF. This chain uses TRBV7-2 with TRBJ2-3; D ambiguous. The CDR3 has 14 amino acids. Trimming left V 1 base short and J 7 bases short, with 12 bases between. Germline V gene lookup returns CDR1 SGHTA and CDR2 FQGNSA.

The chain employs TRBV5-1 and TRBJ1-2, with 12 positions matching TRBD1. Germline assignment: CDR1 SGHRS and CDR2 YFSETQ. J was trimmed by 8 bases and V by 1 base; bases with no gene match: 12. The CDR3 totals 17 residues. The CDR3 coding sequence is TGCGCCAGCAGCTTGACCAACCCGGGACAGGGGGCATGGGGCTACACCTTC. It encodes CASSLTNPGQGAWGYTF. The whole variable domain, filled in from reference TRBV5-1 and TRBJ1-2, reads KAGVTQTPRYLIKTRGQQVTLSCSPISGHRSVSWYQQTPGQGLQFLFEYFSETQRNKGNFPGRFSGRQFSNSRSEMNVSTLELGDSALYLCASSLTNPGQGAWGYTFGSGTRLTVV.

The J gene is TRBJ1-1, the V gene TRBV6-5; the D is unclear. The V gene's germline CDR1 is MNHEY and CDR2 SVGAGI. The CDR3 has 14 residues. V shed 2 bases and J shed 0 bases, with 7 bases lying between them. This chain's CDR3 is CASSYGLVNTEAFF. CDR3 DNA: TGTGCCAGCAGTTACGGGTTGGTGAACACTGAAGCTTTCTTT.

CDR3 bases: TGCGCCAGCAGCCAAGATAGGACAGGGGGGACTATCCGTGGCTACACCTTC. Its protein is CASSQDRTGGTIRGYTF. V is TRBV4-1 and J is TRBJ1-2; 10 positions agree with TRBD1. The germline V gene has CDR1 MGHRA and CDR2 YSYEKL. The V gene end was trimmed by 0 bases and the J gene end by 7 bases; junction bases not matched to a gene: 11. The CDR3 sequence is 17 residues long.

This rearrangement joins TRBV18 to TRBJ1-1; possible D gene TRBD1, 5 bases. This CDR3 contains 15 residues. V shed 1 base and J shed 0 bases, with 9 bases lying between them. Germline CDR1 is KGHSH and CDR2 is LQKENI. CDR3 bases: TGTGCCAGCTCACCACTTGCAGGGATGAACACTGAAGCTTTCTTT. Amino acid sequence: CASSPLAGMNTEAFF. The entire variable domain, with the rest obtained from reference TRBV18 and TRBJ1-1, is as follows: NAGVMQNPRHLVRRRGQEARLRCSPMKGHSHVYWYRQLPEEGLKFMVYLQKENIIDESGMPKERFSAEFPKEGPSILRIQQVVRGDSAAYFCASSPLAGMNTEAFFGQGTRLTVV.

The rearrangement uses TRBV4-1 and TRBJ2-7; 10 nucleotides match TRBD1. CDR3 length equals 16 residues. Germline V CDR1 and CDR2: MGHRA, YSYEKL. Unmatched junction bases numbered 7, after V lost 2 bases and J lost 3 bases. CDR3 coding DNA: TGCGCCAGCAGCCAACTAACGGGACAGGGGAACTACGAGCAGTACTTC. Translation gives CASSQLTGQGNYEQYF.

This clonotype was seen ten or more times. V and J are TRBV12-3 or TRBV12-4 and TRBJ2-3; D possibly uses TRBD1 or TRBD2 (6 bases each). Trimming took 5 bases from V and 2 from J, leaving 14 bases between them. The CDR3 runs 15 residues. The CDR3 region has the DNA TGTGCCAGCAGTCCAAGGGGGGCCTCCACAGATACGCAGTATTTT. Protein: CASSPRGASTDTQYF.

The chain recombines TRBV29-1 with TRBJ1-2, with D tentatively TRBD1 (5 bases). The ends were cut back, 6 bases at V and 4 bases at J, with 9 bases in the middle. CDR3 length: 11 amino acids. Germline V CDR1 and CDR2: SQVTM, ANQGSEA. In nucleotides, the CDR3 is TGCAGCGTGACAGCAGTCTATGGCTACACCTTC. Its protein is CSVTAVYGYTF.

Many counts were recorded for this clonotype. The chain is built from TRBV12-3 or TRBV12-4 and TRBJ1-2; TRBD1 might be the D (5 bases). With 5 bases removed from V and 3 bases from J, the gap between germline ends came to 13 bases. The CDR3 has 14 residues. The chain's CDR3 is CASSIPGEYYGYTF. CDR3 in DNA: TGTGCCAGCAGTATACCGGGGGAGTACTATGGCTACACCTTC.

J is TRBJ2-2 and V is TRBV27, with 7 bases that match TRBD1. CDR1 MNHEY and CDR2 SMNVEV come from the germline V gene (reference sequence). The CDR3 runs 15 residues. V gave up 5 bases and J gave up 6 bases; unmatched junction bases: 9. The CDR3 protein is CASSLRQGRAGELFF. For the CDR3, the DNA is TGTGCCAGCAGTCTCCGACAGGGAAGGGCCGGGGAGCTGTTTTTT.